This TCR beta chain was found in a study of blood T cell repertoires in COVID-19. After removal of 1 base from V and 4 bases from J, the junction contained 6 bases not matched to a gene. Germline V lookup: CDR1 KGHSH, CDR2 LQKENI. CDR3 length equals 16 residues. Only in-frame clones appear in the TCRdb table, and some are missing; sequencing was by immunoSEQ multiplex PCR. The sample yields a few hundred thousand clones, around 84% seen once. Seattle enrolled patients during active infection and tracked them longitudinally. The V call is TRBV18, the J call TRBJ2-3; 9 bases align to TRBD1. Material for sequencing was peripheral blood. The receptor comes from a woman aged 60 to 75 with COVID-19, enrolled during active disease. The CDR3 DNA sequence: TGTGCCAGCTCACCACAGGGACAGGGTTTTGCAGATACGCAGTATTTT. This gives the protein CASSPQGQGFADTQYF.